The rows below give T cell receptor beta chains drawn from one sample of a study of response to subunit inactivated influenza vaccine. TCRdb independently ran MiXCR on the RT-PCR reads; one entry per CDR3 protein. Of 500,000 or so distinct CDR3 sequences listed, about 15% are singletons. This material consisted of CD4+ T cells sorted from PBMCs, taken 23 to 25 months after vaccination. The receptor set was obtained from a man between 50 and 75 years old who received an inactivated influenza vaccine. Both conserved end residues are trimmed from each CDR3. Where a row states a size, it is once, few, many or the class of an expanded clone; other rows omit it.

V gene	clone size	CDR3 protein
TRBV5-1	few	ASSDYGSQETQY
TRBV20-1	-	SARGTSGGETQY
TRBV20-1	-	SASLAAVYEQF
TRBV5-6	-	ASSPGSTLSTGELF
TRBV5-1	-	ASKQAGGINQETQY
TRBV14	few	ASSHRTGGANNYGYT
TRBV11-1	-	ASSAVDTQY
TRBV9	-	ASSVEAGSVQPQH
TRBV5-1	once	ASSRQGGYTGELF
TRBV14	few	ASSQGSIGTSPSTDTQY
TRBV12-3/TRBV12-4	few	ASSFTQGNEQF
TRBV30	-	ASWGTGASYEQY
TRBV3-1	many	ASTSGPNEKLF
TRBV27	few	ASSLTRSGEQF
TRBV12-3/TRBV12-4	many	ASTRHQTYNEQF
TRBV6-2/TRBV6-3	few	ASSYGWQETQY
TRBV4-2	-	ASSQARNTGELF
TRBV10-3	many	AISGVMAGVGNEQF
TRBV5-1	once	ASSLASGRANEQF
TRBV29-1	few	SVGPTQVLAGDWNEQF
TRBV9	-	ASSVSAAGRQETQY
TRBV15	-	ATSRGFDRGDYGYT
TRBV4-3	few	ASSQGNRAGEQY
TRBV5-1	once	ASSFRGLRETQY